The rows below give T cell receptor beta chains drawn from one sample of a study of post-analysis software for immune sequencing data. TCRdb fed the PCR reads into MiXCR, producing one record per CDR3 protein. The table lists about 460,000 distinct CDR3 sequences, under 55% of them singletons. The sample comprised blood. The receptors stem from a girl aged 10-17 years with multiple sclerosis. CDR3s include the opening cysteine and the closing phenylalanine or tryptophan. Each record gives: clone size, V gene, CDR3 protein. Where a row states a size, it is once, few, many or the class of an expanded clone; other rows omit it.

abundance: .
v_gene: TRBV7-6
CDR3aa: CASSWSSGSREQFF

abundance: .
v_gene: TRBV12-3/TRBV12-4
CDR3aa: CASSPSWETWEQYF

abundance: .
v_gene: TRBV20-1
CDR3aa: CSARVPSGSLNEQYF

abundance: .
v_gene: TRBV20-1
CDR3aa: CSAAIYEQYF

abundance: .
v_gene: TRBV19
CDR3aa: CASSIEASGAYNEQFF

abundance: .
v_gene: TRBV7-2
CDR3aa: CAGSLAGVPNEQFF

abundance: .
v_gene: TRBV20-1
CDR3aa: CSASYTDTEAFF

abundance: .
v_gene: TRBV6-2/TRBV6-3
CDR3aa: CASSYHFSEQFF

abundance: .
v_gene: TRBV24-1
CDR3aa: CATSAPPGLAETSTDTQYF

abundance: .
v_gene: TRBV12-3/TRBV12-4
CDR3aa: CASSLQINTEAFF

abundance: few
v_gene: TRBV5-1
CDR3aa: CASSFRQGLYEQYF

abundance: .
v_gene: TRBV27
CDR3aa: CASSLLSSGRDTQYF

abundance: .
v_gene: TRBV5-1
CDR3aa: CASSLDGQAGQPQHF

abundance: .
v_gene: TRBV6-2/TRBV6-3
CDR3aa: CASTATVWDSYSYEQYF

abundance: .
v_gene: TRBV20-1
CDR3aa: CSALGVQETQYF

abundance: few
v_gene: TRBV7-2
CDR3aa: CASLQGAYEQYF

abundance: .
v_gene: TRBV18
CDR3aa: CASSPDRVGSPLHF

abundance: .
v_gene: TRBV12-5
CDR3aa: CASGTGGLDTEAFF

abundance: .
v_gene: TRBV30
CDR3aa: CAWRWAGLDNERFF

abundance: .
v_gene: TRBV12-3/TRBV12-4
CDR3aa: CASSPGQGSPQHF

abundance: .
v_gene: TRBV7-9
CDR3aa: CASSLTGRSSYNEQFF

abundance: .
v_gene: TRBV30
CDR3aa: CAWSVGSGYTF

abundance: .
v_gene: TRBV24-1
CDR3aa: CATSTLARQGSNEQFF

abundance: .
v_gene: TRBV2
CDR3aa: CASSEILAGRGEQFF

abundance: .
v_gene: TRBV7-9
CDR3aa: CASSPSAEGNEQFF

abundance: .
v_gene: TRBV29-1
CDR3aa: CSAGQGATYEQYF

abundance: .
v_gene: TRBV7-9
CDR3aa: CASSQTSGRRNEQFF

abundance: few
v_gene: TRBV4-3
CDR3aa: CASSQERLRDEQYF

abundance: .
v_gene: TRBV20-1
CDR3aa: CSAQGANLADTQYF

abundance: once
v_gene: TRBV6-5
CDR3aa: CASSYGTGLTDTQYF

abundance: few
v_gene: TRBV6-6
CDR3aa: CASSSPSRGYSYEQYF

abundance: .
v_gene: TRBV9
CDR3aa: CASSVRASGYNYNEQFF

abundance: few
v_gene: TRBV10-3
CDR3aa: CAISESSTGLDRETQYF

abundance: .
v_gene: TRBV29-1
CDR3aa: CSVEARTGTGNYGYTF

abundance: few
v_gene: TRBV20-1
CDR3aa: CSARDRGLNGYTF

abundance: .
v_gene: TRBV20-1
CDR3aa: CSAPRAAQETQYF

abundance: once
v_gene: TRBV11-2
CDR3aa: CAISGSSTDTQYF

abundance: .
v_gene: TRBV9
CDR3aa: CASSVGVQGGEQYF

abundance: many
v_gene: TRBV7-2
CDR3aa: CASSPGRTELGYNEQFF

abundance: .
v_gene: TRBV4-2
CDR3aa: CASSQDSSTEAFF

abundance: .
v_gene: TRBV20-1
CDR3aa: CSARDVHEQYF

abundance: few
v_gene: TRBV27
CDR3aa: CASSLGQGLEQFF

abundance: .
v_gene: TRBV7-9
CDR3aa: CASGGTGVSLVKNIQYF

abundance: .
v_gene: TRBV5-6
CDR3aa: CASSTGLGADTQYF

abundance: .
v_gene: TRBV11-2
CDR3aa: CASSLDLWDENDSNQPQHF

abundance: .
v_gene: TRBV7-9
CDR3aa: CASSTQGNQPQHF

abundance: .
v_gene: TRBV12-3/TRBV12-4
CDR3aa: CASRTTGVNTEAFF

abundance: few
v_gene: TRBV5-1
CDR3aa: CASSFIGGGTSSGANVLTF